These T cell receptor beta chains were read from a single sample in a study of CD8 T cells in ankylosing spondylitis. TCRdb reprocessed the 5' RACE reads with MiXCR, giving one entry per CDR3 protein. The table records 250,000 to 400,000 distinct CDR3 sequences, around 10% of them present only once. The sequenced sample was blood, either unsorted or a sorted T cell fraction (not recorded which). The source is a female donor with ankylosing spondylitis or in good health (not recorded which). The CDR3 runs from the conserved cysteine through the conserved F or W. Each record gives: J gene, V gene, CDR3 protein.

>TRBJ1-1|TRBV20-1
CSARSREGTEAFF
>TRBJ1-6|TRBV20-1
CSAVTSGHPPVSYNSPLHF
>TRBJ2-1|TRBV7-8
CASSLAPGGSSYNEQFF
>TRBJ1-5|TRBV10-3
CAISEWTGGNQPQHF
>TRBJ1-6|TRBV6-1
CASRQKKGEDSPLHF
>TRBJ2-5|TRBV24-1
CATRGLAEQTQYF
>TRBJ2-7|TRBV7-9
CASSARQGSYEQYF
>TRBJ1-5|TRBV12-3/TRBV12-4
CASSLTGANQPQHF
>TRBJ2-1|TRBV7-7
CASSLGGPSSYNEQFF
>TRBJ2-3|TRBV7-8
CASSLEGHGTDTQYF
>TRBJ2-7|TRBV3-1
CASSQLHEQYF
>TRBJ1-2|TRBV29-1
CSVPRGGGYTF
>TRBJ1-2|TRBV5-6
CASSLGVAGYTF
>TRBJ1-4|TRBV12-3/TRBV12-4
CASTGTANEKLFF
>TRBJ1-2|TRBV7-8
CASSLTTTARGVTF
>TRBJ1-6|TRBV7-3
CASSVGQGANSPLHF
>TRBJ1-5|TRBV20-1
CSAGQGFDQPQHF
>TRBJ1-5|TRBV2
CASSESGGGYQPQHF
>TRBJ2-7|TRBV29-1
CSVEGGAGEQYF
>TRBJ2-1|TRBV5-6
CASTPAGYNEQFF
>TRBJ2-1|TRBV4-1
CASSQDRVSSYNEQFF
>TRBJ2-3|TRBV7-2
CASSRSLGRTDTQYF
>TRBJ1-2|TRBV5-1
CASSLEWWSADGYTF
>TRBJ2-2|TRBV25-1
CASSEYSGGHGELFF
>TRBJ2-5|TRBV20-1
CSASWEGQTQYF
>TRBJ2-2|TRBV12-3/TRBV12-4
CANKEGSTGELFF
>TRBJ1-1|TRBV5-1
CASSLVNSYLGTEAFF
>TRBJ1-5|TRBV24-1
CATSDGQGDQPQHF
>TRBJ1-1|TRBV6-5
CASRGSGPEAFF
>TRBJ1-3|TRBV15
CATSFTTAERDTIYF
>TRBJ2-1|TRBV5-1
CASSLSRQGLYNEQFF
>TRBJ2-1|TRBV7-9
CASSLVGTNNEQFF
>TRBJ1-2|TRBV20-1
CSARDSRNYGYTF
>TRBJ2-3|TRBV29-1
CSVEEVQGRADTQYF
>TRBJ1-2|TRBV12-3/TRBV12-4
CASSPDGNYGYTF
>TRBJ2-1|TRBV5-1
CASSLEGQGARFSKGQFF
>TRBJ2-5|TRBV5-1
CASSLKLASETQYF
>TRBJ1-2|TRBV6-1
CASRRVANYGYTF
>TRBJ2-3|TRBV5-1
CASSHGLAGLPSTNTQYF
>TRBJ2-7|TRBV28
CASSSNREIDEQYF
>TRBJ2-5|TRBV4-3
CASSQYRGMETQYF
>TRBJ2-5|TRBV5-1
CASSSRQGTLRETQYF
>TRBJ2-5|TRBV12-3/TRBV12-4
CASSPQGLGSETQYF
>TRBJ2-5|TRBV5-1
CASSSEGSGWETQYF
>TRBJ2-1|TRBV5-1
CASTIGNEQFF
>TRBJ2-1|TRBV20-1
CSATPIAGVYNEQFF
>TRBJ2-5|TRBV20-1
CSARGTGLSAQYF
>TRBJ2-1|TRBV5-6
CASSLVGRDNNEQFF
>TRBJ1-1|TRBV29-1
CSVEGWGGTEAFF
>TRBJ2-7|TRBV20-1
CSVQAGGVYEQYF
>TRBJ2-1|TRBV12-3/TRBV12-4
CASSLATEAYNEQFF
>TRBJ2-2|TRBV24-1
CATSAPGGGQANTGELFF
>TRBJ2-1|TRBV5-1
CASGKQSTYNEQFF
>TRBJ1-5|TRBV18
CASSSGANQPQHF
>TRBJ2-1|TRBV20-1
CSAPGQGSYNEQFF
>TRBJ2-7|TRBV28
CASSGLPNDYEQYF
>TRBJ2-3|TRBV20-1
CSAVAGESTDTQYF
>TRBJ2-1|TRBV19
CASSIMSDEQFF
>TRBJ2-2|TRBV20-1
CSATSRQSNTGELFF
>TRBJ2-1|TRBV5-6
CASSSGTSLVEQFF